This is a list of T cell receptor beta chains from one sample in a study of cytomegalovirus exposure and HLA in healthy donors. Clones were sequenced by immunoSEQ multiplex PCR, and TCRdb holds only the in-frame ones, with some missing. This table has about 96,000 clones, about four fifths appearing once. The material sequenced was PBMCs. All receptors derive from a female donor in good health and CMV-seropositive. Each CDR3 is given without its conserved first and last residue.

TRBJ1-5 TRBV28 ASTEGASNQPQH
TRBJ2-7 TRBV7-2 ASSVRRGYEQY
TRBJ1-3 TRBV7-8 ASSFSQGTGNTIY
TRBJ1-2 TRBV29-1 SVEEWGTDNYGYT
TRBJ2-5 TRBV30 ASGQGIDQETQY
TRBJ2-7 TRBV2 ASSGTRFHYEQY
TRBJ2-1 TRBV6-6 ASRNSGGADEQF
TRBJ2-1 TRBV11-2 ASSLEGRAYNEQF
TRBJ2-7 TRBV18 ASSPTSGYEQY
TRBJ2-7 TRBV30 AWGRDRWSHEQY
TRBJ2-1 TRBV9 ASSAMGQGYNEQF
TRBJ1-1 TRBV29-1 SVELDRDSMNTEAF
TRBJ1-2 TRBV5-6 ASSWSGHGYGYT
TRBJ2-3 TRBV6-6 ASSYSKGSYGY
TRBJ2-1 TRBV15 ATSRASSVGNEQF
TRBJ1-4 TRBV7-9 ASSPGSATNEKLF
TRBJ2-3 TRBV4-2 ASSQDIGTSGSVDTQY
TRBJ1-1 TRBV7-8 ASSLEQGAGGLTEAF
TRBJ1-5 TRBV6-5 ASSYGGAETQPQH
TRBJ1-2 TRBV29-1 SVGVTGGHGYT
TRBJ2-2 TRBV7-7 ASSSGGTSPGELF
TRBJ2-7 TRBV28 ASSRVGTGGAYEQY
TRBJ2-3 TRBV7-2 ASSFGGGDTQY
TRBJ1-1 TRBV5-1 ASSLVDTGTEAF
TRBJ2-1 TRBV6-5 ASRAQTSVANEQF
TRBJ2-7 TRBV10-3 AIGALTPSQGEQY
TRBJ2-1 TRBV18 ASSPPTGFVQF
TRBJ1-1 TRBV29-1 SVEGDHTEAF
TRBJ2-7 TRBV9 ASSPGGGRATYEQY
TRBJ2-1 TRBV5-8 ASSSGLAGNNEQF
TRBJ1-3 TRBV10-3 AISERVSGNTIY
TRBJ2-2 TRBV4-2 ASSQDGREVKSTGELF
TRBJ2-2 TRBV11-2 ASSLAVAGNTGELF
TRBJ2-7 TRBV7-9 ASSRNSYEQY
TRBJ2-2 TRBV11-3 ASRGQGAPGELF
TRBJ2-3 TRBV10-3 AIREPENRDTDTQY
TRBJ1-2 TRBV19 ASSITGSNYGYT
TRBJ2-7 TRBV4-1 ASSRLSGTDGYEQY
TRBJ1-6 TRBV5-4 ASSTESSYNSPLH
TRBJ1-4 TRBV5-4 ASSLGTGGLGTNEKLF
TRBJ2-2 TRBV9 ASSVARGGHTGELF
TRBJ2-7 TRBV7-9 ASSHPPGYEQY
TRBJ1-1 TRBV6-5 ASSRAGRWGAEAF
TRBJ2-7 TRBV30 AWSVTGLGEQY
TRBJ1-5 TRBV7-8 ASSLVGTISNQPQH
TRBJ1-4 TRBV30 AGYPKQGATNEKLF
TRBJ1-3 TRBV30 AWSSGTGNTIY
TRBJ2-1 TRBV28 ASRGGYNEQF
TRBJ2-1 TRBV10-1 ASSRGGTYNEQF
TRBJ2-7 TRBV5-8 ASSISDSKQY